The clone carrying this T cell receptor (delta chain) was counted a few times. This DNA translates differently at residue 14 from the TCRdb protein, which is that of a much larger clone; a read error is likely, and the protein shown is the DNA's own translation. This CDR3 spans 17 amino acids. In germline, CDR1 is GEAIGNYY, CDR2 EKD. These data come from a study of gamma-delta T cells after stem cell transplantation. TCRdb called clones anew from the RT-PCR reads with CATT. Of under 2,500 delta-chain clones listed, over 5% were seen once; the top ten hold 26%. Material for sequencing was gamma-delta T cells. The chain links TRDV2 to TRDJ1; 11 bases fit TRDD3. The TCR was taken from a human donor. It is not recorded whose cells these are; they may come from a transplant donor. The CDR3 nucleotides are TGTGCCTGTGACACCGTAAATTCTGGGGGATACACCGATGAACTCATCTTT. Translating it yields CACDTVNSGGYTDELIF.